This TCR beta chain appears in the sequencing data of a study of PD-1 blockade in classical Hodgkin lymphoma. Some clones are missing from TCRdb's copy, which holds only in-frame ones; the method was immunoSEQ multiplex PCR. In the table there are some 90,000 clones, roughly 78% of which are singletons. Time point reported: cycle 4 day 1 (C4D1), after around six weeks of nivolumab. Brentuximab vedotin exposure varied, and every patient relapsed after autologous stem cell transplantation. Germline V gene sequence: CDR1 MNHEY, CDR2 SMNVEV (reference sequence). The CDR3 loop spans 16 amino acids. The germline V and J ends were trimmed by 4 bases and 8 bases, with 20 bases remaining between them.

The source is a human donor with classical Hodgkin lymphoma. V gene TRBV27 combines with J gene TRBJ1-4; D is possibly TRBD1 (5 bases). The sample here was peripheral blood mononuclear cells (PBMCs), taken before the fourth cycle of nivolumab. The CDR3 DNA is TGTGCCAGCAGTTCCCGCTTCAGGGTGGGCAGCGAAAAACTGTTTTTT. Its protein product is CASSSRFRVGSEKLFF.